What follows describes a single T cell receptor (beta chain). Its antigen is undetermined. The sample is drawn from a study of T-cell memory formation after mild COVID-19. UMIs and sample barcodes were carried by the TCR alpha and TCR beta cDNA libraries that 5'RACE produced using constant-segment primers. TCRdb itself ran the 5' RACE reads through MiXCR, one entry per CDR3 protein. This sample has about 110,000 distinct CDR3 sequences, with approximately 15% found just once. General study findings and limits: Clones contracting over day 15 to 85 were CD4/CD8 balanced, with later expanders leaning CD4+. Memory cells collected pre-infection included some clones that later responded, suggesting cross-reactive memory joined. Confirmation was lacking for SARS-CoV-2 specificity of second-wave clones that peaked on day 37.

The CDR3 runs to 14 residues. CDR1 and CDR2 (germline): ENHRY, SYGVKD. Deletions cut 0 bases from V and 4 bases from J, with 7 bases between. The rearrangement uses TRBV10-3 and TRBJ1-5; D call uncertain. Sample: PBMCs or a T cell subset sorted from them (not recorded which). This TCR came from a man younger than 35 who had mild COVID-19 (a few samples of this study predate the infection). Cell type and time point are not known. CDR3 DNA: TGTGCCATCAGTGAGTCGGGGTTTAATCAGCCCCAGCATTTT. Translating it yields CAISESGFNQPQHF.